Listed here are 3 T cell receptor beta chains from one sample, sequenced in a study of shared clonotypes between healthy human individuals. Profiled with immunoSEQ multiplex PCR; TCRdb holds only in-frame clones, not every one. There are a few million clones in the sample; about 94% occur only once, and roughly 0.13% lies in the top ten. Sequenced material: naive CD4+ T cells sorted from blood. Subset defined: CD45RA+ positively selected. These receptors all stem from a man aged 18 to 29 in good health.

The CDR3 protein is CASSPPGTGIGANVLTF. In nucleotides, the CDR3 is TGTGCCAGCTCACCACCCGGGACAGGGATAGGGGCCAACGTCCTGACTTTC. V gene TRBV18 combines with J gene TRBJ2-6; 9 bases are shared with TRBD1. The CDR3 totals 17 residues. V lost 0 bases to trimming and J lost 4 bases; unmatched junction nucleotides: 4. Germline loops: CDR1 KGHSH, CDR2 LQKENI. The variable domain in full, with the rest retrieved from reference TRBV18 and TRBJ2-6, is NAGVMQNPRHLVRRRGQEARLRCSPMKGHSHVYWYRQLPEEGLKFMVYLQKENIIDESGMPKERFSAEFPKEGPSILRIQQVVRGDSAAYFCASSPPGTGIGANVLTFGAGSRLTVL.

A single count supports this clone. The V gene is TRBV7-2, the J gene TRBJ1-3, with 9 bases identical to TRBD1. The length of the CDR3 is 14 residues. V shed 5 bases and J 2 bases; nucleotides not matched to a gene: 1. Germline CDR1 is SGHTA and CDR2 is FQGNSA. The chain's CDR3 is CASSRDRAGNTIYF. CDR3 nucleotide sequence: TGTGCCAGCAGCCGGGACAGGGCTGGAAACACCATATATTTT.

A single count supports this clone. The V and J genes are TRBV19 and TRBJ1-6; D might be TRBD1 (5 bases). Per the germline V gene, CDR1 is LNHDA and CDR2 is SQIVND (reference sequence). This CDR3 is 16 amino acids long. V was clipped by 0 bases and J by 9 bases, with 15 bases between them. The CDR3 region is CASSIDPRRDGSPLHF. Here the CDR3 DNA reads TGTGCCAGTAGTATAGATCCGCGCAGGGACGGTTCACCCCTCCACTTT.